This record looks at one TCR beta chain sequence and its context. Every patient had mismatch repair deficiency by PCR or immunohistochemistry. These data originate in a study of PD-1 blockade in mismatch repair-deficient tumors. The CDR3 is made up of 15 amino acids. V lost 5 bases and J lost 5; bases outside the gene matches: 7. Per the germline V gene, CDR1 is SEHNR and CDR2 is FQNEAQ (reference sequence). The protocol was immunoSEQ multiplex PCR, while the TCRdb copy is restricted to in-frame clones and leaves out a portion. The table records more than 85,000 clones, 82% of them present only once. The chain uses TRBV7-9 and TRBJ2-1, with 9 positions matching TRBD2. The clonotype comes from an adult with mismatch repair-deficient cancer. The specimen comprised peripheral blood, sampled about eight months after starting pembrolizumab. The CDR3 region is CASSPGASGDNEQFF. CDR3 nucleotide sequence: TGTGCCAGCAGCCCCGGGGCTAGCGGGGACAATGAGCAGTTCTTC. Looking up the rest from reference TRBV7-9 and TRBJ2-1 gives the full variable domain: DTGVSQNPRHKITKRGQNVTFRCDPISEHNRLYWYRQTLGQGPEFLTYFQNEAQLEKSRLLSDRFSAERPKGSFSTLEIQRTEQGDSAMYLCASSPGASGDNEQFFGPGTRLTVL.